This is a list of T cell receptor beta chains from one sample in a study of T cells in Graves' hyperthyroidism and ophthalmopathy. TCRdb reanalysed the multiplex PCR reads using MiXCR and keeps one entry per CDR3 protein. The repertoire includes over 150,000 distinct CDR3 sequences, about 17% of them detected once, and roughly 55% sits in the top ten. Sequenced input: blood. The receptors here all came from a woman between 45 and 60 years old with Graves' hyperthyroidism. Each CDR3 is given with its conserved first and last residue. A D gene is named only where the DNA matches it firmly. Not all rows give a size; the values are once, few, many and, for expanded clones, a class.

size,D,J,V,CDR3,DNA
many,.,TRBJ1-2,TRBV28,CASSSGTFYGYTF,TGTGCCAGCAGTTCTGGGACCTTCTATGGCTACACCTTC
once,.,TRBJ1-1,TRBV12-3/TRBV12-4,CASSSVFAFF,TGTGCCAGCAGCTCGGTCTTTGCTTTCTTT
many,TRBD1,TRBJ2-7,TRBV5-1,CASSLGTGLDEQYF,TGCGCCAGCAGCCTGGGGACAGGGTTGGACGAGCAGTACTTC
.,TRBD1,TRBJ2-1,TRBV7-3,CASSGDRDNEQFF,TGTGCCAGCAGCGGCGACAGGGACAATGAGCAGTTCTTC
many,TRBD2,TRBJ2-1,TRBV7-3,CASSFGLAGDNEQFF,TGTGCCAGCAGCTTTGGACTAGCGGGGGACAATGAGCAGTTCTTC
few,TRBD1,TRBJ1-5,TRBV28,CASSWIPGQGVQPQHF,TGTGCCAGCAGTTGGATACCGGGACAGGGGGTTCAGCCCCAGCATTTT
many,.,TRBJ1-1,TRBV7-8,CASTLRGGPMNTEAFF,TGTGCCAGCACCCTCCGGGGAGGCCCTATGAACACTGAAGCTTTCTTT
many,.,TRBJ2-1,TRBV20-1,CSVTRTDYNEQFF,TGCAGTGTAACCCGGACGGATTACAATGAGCAGTTCTTC
.,.,TRBJ1-4,TRBV29-1,CSVALSGLPFSNEKLFF,TGCAGCGTTGCCCTGTCAGGGTTGCCTTTCTCTAATGAAAAACTGTTTTTT
many,.,TRBJ1-3,TRBV28,CASNSYAKSGNTIYF,TGTGCCAGCAATTCCTACGCTAAGTCTGGAAACACCATATATTTT
many,TRBD2,TRBJ2-1,TRBV29-1,CSTGTSWNEQFF,TGCAGCACGGGGACTAGCTGGAATGAGCAGTTCTTC
many,TRBD2,TRBJ2-2,TRBV27,CASSLDAGGSTGELFF,TGTGCCAGCAGTTTAGATGCGGGAGGTAGCACCGGGGAGCTGTTTTTT
many,TRBD2,TRBJ2-3,TRBV20-1,CSATGLRTDTQYF,TGCAGTGCCACGGGACTACGCACAGATACGCAGTATTTT
.,TRBD2,TRBJ2-5,TRBV6-1,CASFQRDSVWETQYF,TGTGCCAGCTTCCAGCGGGATTCCGTGTGGGAGACCCAGTACTTC
many,.,TRBJ2-7,TRBV10-1,CASSEELADEQYF,TGCGCCAGCAGTGAAGAGCTAGCTGACGAGCAGTACTTC
few,.,TRBJ2-2,TRBV6-1,CASSKDRNTGELFF,TGTGCCAGCAGCAAGGACCGGAACACCGGGGAGCTGTTTTTT
.,TRBD2,TRBJ2-1,TRBV2,CASSLGGLAGANYNEQFF,TGTGCCAGCAGCTTAGGAGGGCTAGCGGGAGCAAACTACAATGAGCAGTTCTTC